What follows describes a single T cell receptor beta chain. The antigen remains unidentified. This CDR3 is also generated by other DNA sequences in the sample. The sample belongs to a study of beta chain features in type 1 diabetes. Expressed TCRB transcripts were sequenced because the entire RNA isolate underwent reverse transcription. The data were produced by immunoSEQ multiplex PCR, yet TCRdb's version contains in-frame clones alone and is incomplete. The repertoire has under 450,000 clones, approximately 15% of them found once; the top ten carry about 0.04%. From germline, CDR1 is GTSNPN and CDR2 SVGIG (reference sequence). This CDR3 has 13 residues. V dropped 0 bases and J dropped 2 bases, with 7 bases sitting between them. Study conclusions and caveats: Using cDNA template may skew counts toward highly expressing activated cells.

Stem cell-like memory, regulatory, central memory and naive CD4+ cells were sorted via CD45RO/CCR7/CD25/CD127/CD95/CD27. This receptor was obtained from a man aged 25-45 years in good health. The sequencing input was naive CD4+ T cells from blood. The V gene is TRBV30, the J gene TRBJ1-2; D is uncertain. This CDR3 is CAWSVLGNYGYTF. In DNA form, the CDR3 reads TGTGCCTGGAGTGTACTAGGGAACTATGGCTACACCTTC.